This entry lists 4 T cell receptor beta chains sequenced from one sample in a study of liver allograft versus peripheral blood T cells. Study details: Within transplanted livers, the T cell receptor repertoires were examined and compared against the repertoires present in the peripheral blood of liver transplant recipients.

TCRdb redid the calling of the reads with MiXCR, one entry per CDR3 protein. The table has 9,500 to 13,000 distinct CDR3 sequences, roughly 23% seen once. The receptors come from a human patient who had a liver transplant. The graft donor may have contributed some T cells.

CDR3 sequence: CASSGARGRFEAFF. The CDR3 region has the DNA TGTGCCAGCAGTGGGGCCAGGGGGCGATTTGAAGCTTTCTTT. The chain recombines TRBV2 with TRBJ1-1; 8 bases match TRBD1. J lost 7 bases, V lost 4 bases, and 8 bases had no gene match. Germline values: CDR1 SNHLY, CDR2 FYNNEI. The CDR3 loop spans 14 amino acids.

Of note for this clonotype: Germline and junction disagree at one end, which may indicate a read error. V is TRBV5-5 and J is TRBJ1-4; no firm D call. The germline V gene has CDR1 SGHKS and CDR2 YYEKEE (reference sequence). The CDR3 has 16 amino acids. The CDR3, as DNA: TGTGCCAGCAGCTTGGCCGTCGGAAGCTATAATGAAATACTGTTTTTT. Its protein is CASSLAVGSYNEILFF.

On this clonotype: A clone one base away is much larger, so this may be a read error. The chain has TRBV7-4 and TRBJ1-6; 9 nucleotides agree with TRBD1. Germline values: CDR1 SGHVT, CDR2 SQSDAQ. CDR3 size: 21 residues. Trimming removed 5 bases from V and 3 bases from J; junction bases left unmatched: 20. CDR3 region: CASSHRDRERGLGHYNSPLHF. In nucleotides, the CDR3 is TGTGCCAGCAGCCACCGGGACAGGGAGAGAGGGCTAGGCCACTATAATTCACCCCTCCACTTT.

By its share, this clonotype is medium-sized. Here the CDR3 reads CASARDRANTEAFF. In DNA, the CDR3 is TGTGCCAGCGCCCGGGACAGGGCCAACACTGAAGCTTTCTTT. The rearrangement uses TRBV18 and TRBJ1-1, with 9 bases lining up with TRBD1. J lost 2 bases, V lost 8 bases, and 6 bases had no gene match. CDR1 is KGHSH and CDR2 is LQKENI in the germline V gene. CDR3 length equals 14 residues.